A selection of T cell receptor beta chains follows, all from one sample in a study of CD8+ T cells in alopecia areata. TCRdb's copy holds only in-frame clones and misses some; the assay was immunoSEQ multiplex PCR. This table has roughly 200,000 clones, less than 45% appearing once. Specimen: CD4+ T cells sorted from blood, collected at approximately week 36, from a patient treated with tofacitinib. These receptors came from a human donor with alopecia areata. Both conserved end residues are part of each CDR3. A D gene is named only where the DNA matches it firmly. Some rows have no size entry. The others give once, few or many, or a class for an expanded clone.

v_gene	j_gene	abundance	d_gene	CDR3aa	CDR3nt
TRBV28	TRBJ1-5	NA	NA	CASSRDRINQPQHF	TGTGCCAGCAGTCGAGACAGAATCAATCAGCCCCAGCATTTT
TRBV27	TRBJ2-5	NA	NA	CASSPWGLETQYF	TGTGCCAGCAGTCCTTGGGGGTTGGAGACCCAGTACTTC
TRBV19	TRBJ2-5	few	NA	CASSPGQETQYF	TGTGCCAGTAGCCCCGGTCAAGAGACCCAGTACTTC
TRBV11-2	TRBJ2-1	few	TRBD1	CASSLAPGQVRSNEQFF	TGTGCCAGCAGCTTAGCTCCGGGACAGGTACGGAGTAATGAGCAGTTCTTC
TRBV15	TRBJ2-6	NA	NA	CATSGGGGSGANVLTF	TGTGCCACCAGCGGGGGTGGCGGGTCTGGGGCCAACGTCCTGACTTTC
TRBV7-2	TRBJ2-7	NA	NA	CASSLIQRGEQYF	TGTGCCAGCAGCTTAATTCAACGGGGAGAGCAGTACTTC
TRBV4-1	TRBJ1-4	NA	NA	CASSQDLGNPRF	TGCGCCAGCAGCCAAGATCTGGGCAACCCCCGATTT
TRBV10-3	TRBJ2-7	NA	NA	CAISEVGFEQYF	TGTGCCATCAGTGAGGTAGGGTTCGAGCAGTACTTC
TRBV2	TRBJ2-7	NA	NA	CASRPFAGYEQYF	TGTGCCAGCAGACCGTTCGCGGGCTACGAGCAGTACTTC
TRBV6-5	TRBJ2-3	NA	NA	CASSTRVSGSDTQYF	TGTGCCAGCAGTACCCGCGTCTCGGGATCAGATACGCAGTATTTT
TRBV5-1	TRBJ2-3	once	TRBD2	CASSFASGSTDTQYF	TGCGCCAGCAGCTTCGCTAGCGGGAGCACAGATACGCAGTATTTT
TRBV7-2	TRBJ2-3	few	TRBD2	CASSLLAGGYTDTQYF	TGTGCCAGCAGCTTACTAGCGGGGGGTTACACAGATACGCAGTATTTT
TRBV7-2	TRBJ1-2	NA	TRBD1	CASSRTGYGYTF	TGTGCCAGCAGCCGGACAGGGTATGGCTACACCTTC
TRBV4-3	TRBJ2-5	NA	NA	CASSPGPTATQYF	TGCGCCAGCAGCCCGGGTCCTACGGCGACCCAGTACTTC
TRBV29-1	TRBJ2-3	few	NA	CSVDQGRPDTQYF	TGCAGCGTTGATCAGGGAAGGCCAGATACGCAGTATTTT